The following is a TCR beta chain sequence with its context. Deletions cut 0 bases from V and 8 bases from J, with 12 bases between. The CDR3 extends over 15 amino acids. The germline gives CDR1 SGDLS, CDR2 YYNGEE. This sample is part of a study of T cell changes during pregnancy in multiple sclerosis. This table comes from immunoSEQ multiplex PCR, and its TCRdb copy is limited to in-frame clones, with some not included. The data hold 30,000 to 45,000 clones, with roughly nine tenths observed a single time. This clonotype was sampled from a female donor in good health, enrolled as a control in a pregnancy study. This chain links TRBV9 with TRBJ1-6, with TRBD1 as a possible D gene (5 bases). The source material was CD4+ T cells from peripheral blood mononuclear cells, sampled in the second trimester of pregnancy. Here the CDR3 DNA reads TGTGCCAGCAGCGTAGAGGTCAGGGTTGATTCACCCCTCCACTTT. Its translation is CASSVEVRVDSPLHF.